A selection of T cell receptor beta chains follows, all from one sample in a study of OX40 agonist ivuxolimab in advanced cancers. Some clones are missing from TCRdb's copy, which holds only in-frame ones; the method was immunoSEQ multiplex PCR. The top ten clones hold approximately 1.3% of a sample with approximately 61,000 clones, under 90% of them seen once. Sequenced material: CD4+ or CD8+ T cells sorted from blood, taken in a trial of the OX40 agonist ivuxolimab. The source of these receptors is an adult with an advanced solid tumor such as melanoma, head and neck, liver or kidney cancer. Each CDR3 is given without its conserved first and last residue. The size of a clone is reported for some rows only, either as once, few or many, or as a class for expanded clones.

clone_size | j_call | v_call | cdr3_aa
- | TRBJ2-2 | TRBV19 | ASSIRGGTGELF
- | TRBJ1-1 | TRBV9 | ASSVDWRGGVEAF
- | TRBJ2-5 | TRBV19 | ASSPGLGLQETQY
- | TRBJ2-7 | TRBV7-2 | ASSVGGQGFSYEQY
- | TRBJ2-3 | TRBV10-2 | ASKGGLRGSTDTQY
- | TRBJ2-1 | TRBV30 | AWSTKGHNEQF
- | TRBJ2-7 | TRBV29-1 | SVGAGNEQY
- | TRBJ2-5 | TRBV5-1 | ASREAGGYQETQY
few | TRBJ1-2 | TRBV5-4 | ASSFPGSNYGYT
once | TRBJ2-7 | TRBV29-1 | SVATGALDEQY
- | TRBJ2-1 | TRBV9 | ASSVGSGTTIRNNEQF
few | TRBJ2-1 | TRBV7-8 | ASSSPPDRPLRNNEQF
- | TRBJ2-3 | TRBV5-1 | ASRGRGGTDTQY
- | TRBJ2-7 | TRBV19 | ASSDTDSYEQY